This T cell receptor beta chain is drawn from a study of Graves' ophthalmopathy and Graves' hyperthyroidism. Trimming stripped 1 base from V and 4 bases from J, with 16 bases between. This CDR3 is 16 amino acids long. Germline CDR1 is LNHNV and CDR2 is YYDKDF (reference sequence). This clonotype was observed many times. The antigen is not known. The study amplified TCR beta CDR3 regions using RNA transcripts. An opening RT-PCR round employed HTBI primers and preceded a second-round multiplex PCR. TCRdb used MiXCR to reprocess the multiplex PCR reads, holding one entry per CDR3 protein. The sample holds around 1.1 million distinct CDR3 sequences, about 38% seen once. Broader study findings: Blood also contained most of the expanded thyroid clonotypes above 0.001 frequency. Discrimination between ophthalmopathy and stable hyperthyroidism by a 13-signature model showed about 88% sensitivity and roughly 81% specificity.

The sequencing input was peripheral blood or thyroid tissue (not recorded which). This chain links TRBV15 with TRBJ2-5; no definite D call. This TCR was sampled from an adult man with Graves' hyperthyroidism. The chain's CDR3 is CATSRGTIGRAETQYF. For the CDR3, the DNA is TGTGCCACCAGCAGAGGAACCATCGGAAGGGCAGAGACCCAGTACTTC. The full variable domain, rest sourced from reference TRBV15 and TRBJ2-5, is DAMVIQNPRYQVTQFGKPVTLSCSQTLNHNVMYWYQQKSSQAPKLLFHYYDKDFNNEADTPDNFQSRRPNTSFCFLDIRSPGLGDTAMYLCATSRGTIGRAETQYFGPGTRLLVL.